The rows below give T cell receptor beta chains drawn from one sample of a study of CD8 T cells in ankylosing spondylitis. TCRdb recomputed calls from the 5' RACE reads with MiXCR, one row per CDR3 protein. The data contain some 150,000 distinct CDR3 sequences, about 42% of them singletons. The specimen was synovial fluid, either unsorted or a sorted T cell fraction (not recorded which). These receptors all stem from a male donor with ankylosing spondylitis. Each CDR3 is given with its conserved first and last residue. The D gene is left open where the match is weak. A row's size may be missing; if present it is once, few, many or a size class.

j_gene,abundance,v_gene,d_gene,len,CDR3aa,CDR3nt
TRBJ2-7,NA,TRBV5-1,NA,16,CASSLKSKKGAYEQYF,TGCGCCAGCAGTTTGAAATCTAAGAAGGGAGCCTACGAGCAGTACTTC
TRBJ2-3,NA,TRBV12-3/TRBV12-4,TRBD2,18,CASSGWRLAGGDTDTQYF,TGTGCCAGCAGTGGGTGGCGACTAGCGGGAGGGGACACAGATACGCAGTATTTT
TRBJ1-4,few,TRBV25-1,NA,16,CASSEYHRPSAEKLFF,TGTGCCAGCAGTGAATATCACCGGCCTTCGGCGGAAAAACTGTTTTTT
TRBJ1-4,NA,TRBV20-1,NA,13,CSARVWIGGKLFF,TGCAGTGCTAGGGTCTGGATAGGTGGAAAACTGTTTTTT
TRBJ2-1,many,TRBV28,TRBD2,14,CASSAPSGNNEQFF,TGTGCCAGCAGTGCTCCTAGCGGGAACAATGAGCAGTTCTTC
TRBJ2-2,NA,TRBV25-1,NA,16,CASSERRTGDTGELFF,TGTGCCAGCAGTGAACGAAGGACTGGGGACACCGGGGAGCTGTTTTTT
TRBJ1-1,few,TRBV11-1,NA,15,CASSPRGDGNTEAFF,TGTGCCAGCAGCCCCCGGGGGGACGGGAACACTGAAGCTTTCTTT
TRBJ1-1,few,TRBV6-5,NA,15,CASSYSIQGWTEAFF,TGTGCCAGCAGTTACTCGATTCAGGGGTGGACTGAAGCTTTCTTT
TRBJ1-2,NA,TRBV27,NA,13,CASSFGQNYGYTF,TGTGCCAGCAGTTTTGGGCAGAACTATGGCTACACCTTC
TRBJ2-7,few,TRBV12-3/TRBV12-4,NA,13,CASSNRVVYEQYF,TGTGCCAGCAGTAACAGGGTTGTCTACGAGCAGTACTTC
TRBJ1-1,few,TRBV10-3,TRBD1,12,CATRRQGREAFF,TGTGCCACTAGGAGACAGGGCAGAGAAGCTTTCTTT
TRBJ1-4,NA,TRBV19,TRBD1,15,CASSAEGALVEKLFF,TGTGCCAGTAGTGCCGAGGGGGCTCTTGTTGAAAAACTGTTTTTT
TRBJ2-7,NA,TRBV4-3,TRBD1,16,CASSQGPGQGFHEQYF,TGCGCCAGCAGCCAAGGGCCGGGACAGGGATTTCACGAGCAGTACTTC
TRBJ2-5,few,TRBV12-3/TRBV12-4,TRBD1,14,CASSYRGGEETQYF,TGTGCCAGCAGTTATCGAGGGGGCGAGGAGACCCAGTACTTC
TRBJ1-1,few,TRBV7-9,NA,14,CASSLFVVRTKAFF,TGTGCCAGCAGCTTATTCGTAGTCCGCACAAAAGCTTTCTTT
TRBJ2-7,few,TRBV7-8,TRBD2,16,CASSLVFRTSVYEQYF,TGTGCCAGCAGCTTAGTATTCAGGACTAGCGTTTACGAGCAGTACTTC
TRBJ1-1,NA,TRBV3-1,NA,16,CASSQAGRGRNTEAFF,TGTGCCAGCAGCCAAGCCGGCAGGGGAAGGAACACTGAAGCTTTCTTT
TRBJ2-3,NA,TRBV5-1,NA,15,CASSLTGRVIGTQYF,TGCGCCAGCAGCTTGACCGGGAGAGTCATCGGTACGCAGTATTTT
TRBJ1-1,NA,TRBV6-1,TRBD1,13,CASSSGQGGGAFF,TGTGCCAGCAGTAGTGGACAGGGGGGAGGAGCTTTCTTT
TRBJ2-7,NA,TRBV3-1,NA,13,CASSQALPYEQYF,TGTGCCAGCAGCCAAGCGCTTCCCTACGAGCAGTACTTC
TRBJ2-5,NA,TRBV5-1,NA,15,CASSTKTRPQETQYF,TGCGCCAGCAGCACGAAGACTAGGCCCCAAGAGACCCAGTACTTC
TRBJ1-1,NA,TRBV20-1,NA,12,CSADPRDTEAFF,TGCAGTGCCGACCCCCGGGACACTGAAGCTTTCTTT
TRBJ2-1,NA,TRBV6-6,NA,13,CASSYSTWDEQFF,TGTGCTAGCAGTTACTCGACTTGGGATGAGCAGTTCTTC
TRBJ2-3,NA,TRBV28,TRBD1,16,CASSLPGQGRTDTQYF,TGTGCCAGCAGCCTCCCGGGACAGGGACGCACAGATACGCAGTATTTT
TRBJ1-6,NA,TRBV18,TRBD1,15,CASSPLWPGGAPLHF,TGTGCCAGCTCACCACTTTGGCCAGGGGGCGCGCCCCTCCACTTT
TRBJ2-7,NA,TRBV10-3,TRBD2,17,CAISETGTSGSSYEQYF,TGTGCCATCAGTGAGACAGGGACTAGCGGGAGCTCCTACGAGCAGTACTTC
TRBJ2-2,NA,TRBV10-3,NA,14,CAITMTRNTGELFF,TGTGCCATCACTATGACTAGAAACACCGGGGAGCTGTTTTTT
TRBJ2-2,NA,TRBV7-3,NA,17,CASSTRPRDPNTGELFF,TGTGCCAGCAGCACTCGACCCCGGGACCCGAACACCGGGGAGCTGTTTTTT
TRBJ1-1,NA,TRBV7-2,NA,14,CASSLVGSVTEAFF,TGTGCCAGCAGCTTAGTAGGGAGTGTCACTGAAGCTTTCTTT
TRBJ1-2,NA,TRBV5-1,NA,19,CASSLETDSGPQDGYGYTF,TGCGCCAGCAGCTTGGAGACGGACAGCGGTCCTCAGGACGGCTATGGCTACACCTTC
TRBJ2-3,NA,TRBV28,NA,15,CASSLWALRGYAQYF,TGTGCCAGCAGTTTATGGGCCCTCAGGGGCTATGCGCAGTATTTT
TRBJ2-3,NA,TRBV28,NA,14,CASNVDTSTDTQYF,TGTGCCAGCAACGTTGACACCAGCACAGATACGCAGTATTTT
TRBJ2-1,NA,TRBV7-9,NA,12,CASSLETVGQFF,TGTGCCAGCAGCTTGGAGACCGTGGGGCAGTTCTTC
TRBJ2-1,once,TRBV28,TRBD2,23,CASSLLIWLAGTSGTGRYNEQFF,TGTGCCAGCAGTTTATTGATTTGGTTGGCGGGGACTAGCGGGACAGGTCGCTACAATGAGCAGTTCTTC
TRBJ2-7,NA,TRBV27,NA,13,CASSLKDSYEQYF,TGTGCCAGCAGTTTGAAGGACTCCTACGAGCAGTACTTC
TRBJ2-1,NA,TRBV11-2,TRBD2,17,CASSLGPLAGGLNEQFF,TGTGCCAGCAGCTTGGGCCCCCTAGCGGGAGGACTCAATGAGCAGTTCTTC
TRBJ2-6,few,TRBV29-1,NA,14,CSVLIGRGANVLTF,TGCAGCGTCCTAATCGGGAGAGGGGCCAACGTCCTGACTTTC
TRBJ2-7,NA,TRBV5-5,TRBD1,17,CASSLPPGRGQSHEQYF,TGTGCCAGCAGCTTACCACCGGGTAGGGGGCAATCCCACGAGCAGTACTTC
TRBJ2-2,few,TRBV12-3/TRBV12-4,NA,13,CASSLALSGELFF,TGTGCCAGCAGTTTAGCGCTGTCCGGGGAGCTGTTTTTT
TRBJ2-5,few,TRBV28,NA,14,CASRQGGRVKTQYF,TGTGCCAGCAGGCAGGGGGGTAGGGTGAAGACCCAGTACTTC
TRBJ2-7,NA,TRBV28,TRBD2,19,CASTPTGLFTSGGSYEQYF,TGTGCCAGCACACCTACAGGGCTCTTCACTAGCGGGGGTTCCTACGAGCAGTACTTC
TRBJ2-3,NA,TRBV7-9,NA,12,CASRRLEDTQYF,TGTGCCAGCAGACGACTAGAGGATACGCAGTATTTT
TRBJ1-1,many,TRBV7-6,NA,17,CASSPRDLMAKNTEAFF,TGTGCCAGCAGCCCGCGGGACTTAATGGCCAAGAACACTGAAGCTTTCTTT
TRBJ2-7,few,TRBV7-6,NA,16,CASSWGLRVAYYEQYF,TGTGCCAGCAGCTGGGGGCTTAGGGTAGCTTACTACGAGCAGTACTTC
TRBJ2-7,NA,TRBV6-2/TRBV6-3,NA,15,CASSYSPGASYEQYF,TGTGCCAGCAGTTACTCCCCAGGGGCGTCCTACGAGCAGTACTTC
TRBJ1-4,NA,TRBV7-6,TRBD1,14,CASSQGQVNEKLFF,TGTGCCAGCAGCCAGGGACAGGTTAATGAAAAACTGTTTTTT
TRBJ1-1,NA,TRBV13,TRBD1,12,CASSQGETEAFF,TGTGCCAGCAGCCAGGGGGAAACTGAAGCTTTCTTT
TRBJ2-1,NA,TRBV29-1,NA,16,CSVATPAGSSYNEQFF,TGCAGCGTTGCTACCCCTGCCGGGAGCTCCTACAATGAGCAGTTCTTC
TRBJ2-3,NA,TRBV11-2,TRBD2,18,CASSLEGFASGRTDTQYF,TGTGCCAGCAGCTTAGAGGGGTTTGCTAGCGGGAGGACAGATACGCAGTATTTT
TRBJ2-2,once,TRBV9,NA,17,CASSARGEGARLGELFF,TGTGCCAGCAGCGCCCGAGGGGAAGGAGCGCGTTTGGGGGAGCTGTTTTTT
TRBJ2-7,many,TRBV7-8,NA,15,CASSGAGQSSYEQYF,TGTGCCAGCAGTGGGGCGGGGCAGAGCTCCTACGAGCAGTACTTC
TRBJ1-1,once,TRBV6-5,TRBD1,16,CASEFRDRASGTEAFF,TGTGCCAGCGAGTTTCGGGACAGGGCTTCCGGCACTGAAGCTTTCTTT
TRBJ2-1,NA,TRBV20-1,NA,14,CSARDPDSYNEQFF,TGCAGTGCTAGAGATCCGGACAGCTACAATGAGCAGTTCTTC
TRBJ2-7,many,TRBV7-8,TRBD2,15,CASKLTSGTPYEQYF,TGTGCCAGCAAGCTCACTAGCGGGACTCCCTACGAGCAGTACTTC
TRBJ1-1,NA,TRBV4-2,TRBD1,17,CASSQVTGGLFDTEAFF,TGTGCCAGCAGCCAAGTGACAGGGGGCTTATTCGACACTGAAGCTTTCTTT
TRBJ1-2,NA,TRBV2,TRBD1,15,CASSEIFGQGFSYTF,TGTGCCAGCAGTGAAATCTTTGGACAGGGATTTAGCTACACCTTC
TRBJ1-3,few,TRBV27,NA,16,CASSLSGSYTGNTIYF,TGTGCCAGCAGTTTATCGGGCAGCTATACTGGAAACACCATATATTTT
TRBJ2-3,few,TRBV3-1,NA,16,CASSQVQSARTDTQYF,TGTGCCAGCAGCCAAGTTCAGAGTGCGCGCACAGATACGCAGTATTTT
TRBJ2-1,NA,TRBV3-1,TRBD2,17,CASSQHQGAGFGDEQFF,TGTGCCAGCAGCCAGCATCAAGGAGCGGGATTCGGCGATGAGCAGTTCTTC
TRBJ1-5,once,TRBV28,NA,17,CASSLDRSSYSNQPQHF,TGTGCCAGCAGTTTAGATAGGTCTAGCTATAGCAATCAGCCCCAGCATTTT